The 23 T cell receptor beta chains reported below all come from one sample, sequenced in a study of blood T cells in healthy people across ages. Then a second PCR, running roughly 7 to 11 cycles, was carried out with a sample-barcoded 5' primer and a J-beta primer mix. Each CDR3 protein is one row after TCRdb ran MiXCR on the 5' RACE reads. The sample includes some 640,000 distinct CDR3 sequences, more than 40% of them seen just once. Material: blood. The receptors were gathered from a woman aged 55-70 years in good health.

The chain is built from TRBV3-1 and TRBJ2-7; the match to TRBD1 covers 7 bases. This CDR3 is built from 17 residues. The germline CDR1 and CDR2 sequences are LGHDT and YNNKEL (reference sequence). J lost 0 bases, V lost 0 bases, and 8 bases had no gene match. The CDR3 region has the DNA TGTGCCAGCAGCCAAGATCTTCGACAGGGAGCCTCCTACGAGCAGTACTTC. It is translated as CASSQDLRQGASYEQYF.

V gene TRBV2 combines with J gene TRBJ2-4, with D possibly being TRBD2 (6 bases). There are 14 residues in the CDR3. V lost 2 bases to trimming and J lost 8 bases, with 13 bases between them. Germline V gene lookup returns CDR1 SNHLY and CDR2 FYNNEI. In DNA form, the CDR3 reads TGTGCCAGCAGTGAAATTACTAGCAGGGACATTCAGTACTTC. Translated: CASSEITSRDIQYF.

The chain combines TRBV20-1 with TRBJ2-3; D perhaps matches TRBD1 (6 bases). The CDR3 consists of 15 residues. V lost 3 bases to trimming and J lost 4 bases, with 17 bases between them. Germline values: CDR1 DFQATT, CDR2 SNEGSKA (reference sequence). The CDR3 loop reads CSASFRLPGADTQYF. The CDR3 bases are TGCAGTGCTAGCTTTAGGCTACCAGGGGCAGATACGCAGTATTTT.

There are many counts of this clonotype. The V gene is TRBV6-2 or TRBV6-3, the J gene TRBJ1-4; D might be TRBD1 (6 bases). The CDR3 sequence is 14 residues long. Germline assignment: CDR1 MNHEY and CDR2 SVGEGT. Trimming cost V 2 bases and J 5 bases, with 9 bases left between them. The CDR3 loop reads CASSYGQKNEKLFF. The DNA for the CDR3 is TGTGCCAGCAGTTACGGACAGAAAAATGAAAAACTGTTTTTT.

This chain joins TRBV6-2 or TRBV6-3 and TRBJ2-7; TRBD2 might be the D (5 bases). The germline V gene encodes CDR1 MNHEY and CDR2 SVGEGT. The CDR3 is made up of 12 amino acids. With 2 bases removed from V and 7 bases from J, the gap between germline ends came to 9 bases. The CDR3 bases are TGTGCCAGCAGTTACACAAAGCGGGAGCAGTACTTC. Protein sequence: CASSYTKREQYF.

This clonotype came up once. The J gene is TRBJ2-3, the V gene TRBV7-8; no definite D call. Trimming took 3 bases from V and 2 from J, leaving 9 bases between them. This CDR3 has 14 amino acids. From germline, CDR1 is SGHVS and CDR2 FQNEAQ. The CDR3, as DNA: TGTGCCAGCAGCTTGGACCATTTCACAGATACGCAGTATTTT. Amino acid sequence: CASSLDHFTDTQYF.

This clonotype was counted ten times or more. The CDR3 bases are TGCGCCAGCAGCCGAGGTCCTCGGTACGAGCAGTACTTC. Its translation: CASSRGPRYEQYF. The V and J genes are TRBV4-3 and TRBJ2-7; the D is unclear. The ends were cut back, 4 bases at V and 4 bases at J, with 11 bases in the middle. The CDR3 has 13 amino acids. Germline V CDR1 and CDR2: LGHNA, YSLEER.

The rearrangement joins TRBV7-9 to TRBJ2-1, with TRBD1 matching 10 bases. V lost 1 base, J lost 2 bases, and 5 bases stayed unmatched. The CDR3 runs to 17 residues. The germline V gene encodes CDR1 SEHNR and CDR2 FQNEAQ (reference sequence). The CDR3 protein is CASSLVAGTGAYNEQFF. DNA of the CDR3: TGTGCCAGCAGCTTAGTAGCTGGGACAGGGGCCTACAATGAGCAGTTCTTC.

This clonotype has just a few counts. The chain is built from TRBV6-2 or TRBV6-3 and TRBJ2-1; 7 nucleotides agree with TRBD2. The tail of the sequence fits TRBJ2-7 better, so the J call may be wrong. This CDR3 has 17 residues. CDR1 MNHEY and CDR2 SVGEGT come from the germline V gene. CDR3 region: CASSRSQTSRSYNEQYF. Written as DNA, the CDR3 is TGTGCCAGCAGTCGGAGCCAGACTAGCCGATCCTACAATGAGCAGTACTTC.

V and J are TRBV10-3 and TRBJ2-3; a possible D gene is TRBD2 (6 bases). Deletions cut 5 bases from V and 4 bases from J, with 16 bases between. The CDR3 runs to 15 residues. The germline V gene has CDR1 ENHRY and CDR2 SYGVKD. The CDR3 DNA reads as TGTGCCATCAGTCAACCTAGGCGGGACGCAGATACGCAGTATTTT. This sequence encodes CAISQPRRDADTQYF.

This chain links TRBV20-1 with TRBJ2-3; 9 nucleotides agree with TRBD1. The CDR3 spans 14 residues. The V segment lost 6 bases and the J segment 3 bases; nucleotides outside the gene matches: 7. The germline V gene encodes CDR1 DFQATT and CDR2 SNEGSKA (reference sequence). The CDR3 DNA reads TGCAGTGCGTCCGGGACAGGGCTTACAGATACGCAGTATTTT. Amino acid sequence: CSASGTGLTDTQYF.

V gene TRBV5-6 combines with J gene TRBJ2-4; maybe TRBD1 (6 bases). The DNA end is a closer match to TRBJ2-5, so the J assignment may be wrong. Germline V gene sequence: CDR1 SGHDT, CDR2 YYEEEE. The CDR3 covers 15 residues. The DNA for the CDR3 is TGTGCCAGCAGCGACCGACAGGCCGGGCAAGAGACCCAGTACTTC. Amino acid sequence: CASSDRQAGQETQYF.

In its sample, this clonotype was seen a few times. The chain couples TRBV28 to TRBJ1-2; D not resolved. Trimming removed 4 bases from V and 4 bases from J, with 19 bases in between. From germline, CDR1 is MDHEN and CDR2 SYDVKM. This CDR3 spans 16 amino acids. CDR3 amino acids: CASSSFPRARPYGYTF. CDR3 sequence (DNA): TGTGCCAGCAGTTCTTTCCCAAGAGCCAGACCCTATGGCTACACCTTC.

The rearrangement joins TRBV28 to TRBJ2-7; TRBD2 agrees at 7 bases. Germline V CDR1 and CDR2: MDHEN, SYDVKM. Unmatched junction bases numbered 6, after V lost 3 bases and J lost 1 base. This CDR3 is 15 amino acids long. The CDR3 nucleotides read TGTGCCAGCAGTTTTAGTAGGGGAGGGTCCTACGAGCAGTACTTC. It is translated as CASSFSRGGSYEQYF.

The chain combines TRBV10-3 with TRBJ2-5, with TRBD1 as a possible D gene (6 bases). Germline CDR1 is ENHRY and CDR2 is SYGVKD. V was clipped by 2 bases and J by 3 bases, with 10 bases between them. The CDR3 runs to 14 residues. The CDR3 region has the DNA TGTGCCATCAGTGAGGGACAGACGGAAGAGACCCAGTACTTC. It is translated as CAISEGQTEETQYF.

The genes are TRBV7-9 and TRBJ1-1; D remains ambiguous. V lost 1 base, J lost 0 bases, and 9 bases lay in between. The CDR3 is made up of 15 amino acids. The germline V gene has CDR1 SEHNR and CDR2 FQNEAQ (reference sequence). CDR3: CASSLGLGMNTEAFF. Written as DNA, the CDR3 is TGTGCCAGCAGCTTAGGGCTAGGCATGAACACTGAAGCTTTCTTT.

The rearrangement uses TRBV20-1 and TRBJ2-1; 9 bases are a match to TRBD2. The V segment lost 2 bases and the J segment 7 bases; nucleotides outside the gene matches: 9. Germline loops: CDR1 DFQATT, CDR2 SNEGSKA (reference sequence). This CDR3 spans 15 amino acids. CDR3 in amino acids: CSARPIGLAKNEQFF. The CDR3 DNA is TGCAGTGCTAGACCAATAGGACTAGCGAAGAATGAGCAGTTCTTC.

Note on this clonotype: Given a much more abundant clone one base away, this may be a read error. This rearrangement joins TRBV20-1 to TRBJ2-7, with 8 nucleotides matching TRBD2. This CDR3 has 13 amino acids. V gave up 0 bases and J gave up 6 bases; unmatched junction bases: 4. Germline CDR1 reads DFQATT; CDR2 reads SNEGSKA (reference sequence). The chain's CDR3 is CSARDPGGCEQYF. In DNA, the CDR3 is TGCAGTGCTAGAGATCCGGGAGGGTGCGAGCAGTACTTC.

In DNA form, the CDR3 reads TGCGCCAGCAGCTATAAGAGGGCAGGCGAGCAGTACTTC. Encoded protein: CASSYKRAGEQYF. The chain recombines TRBV4-3 with TRBJ2-5; D may be TRBD2 (5 bases). The J call is doubtful: the DNA matches TRBJ2-7 better. Germline lookup yields CDR1 LGHNA and CDR2 YSLEER. This CDR3 has 13 residues.

This clonotype was seen ten or more times. The chain is built from TRBV4-2 and TRBJ2-7, with a tentative D call TRBD2 (5 bases). The CDR3 consists of 15 residues. V was cut by 1 base and J by 0 bases, with 10 bases left in between. The germline V gene has CDR1 LGHNA and CDR2 YNFKEQ. In DNA, the CDR3 is TGTGCCAGCAGCCAAGGGGGAGAGGCCTCCTACGAGCAGTACTTC. Translating gives CASSQGGEASYEQYF.

This clonotype was found a few times. V usage is TRBV27 and J usage is TRBJ2-3, with D hard to call. Germline assignment: CDR1 MNHEY and CDR2 SMNVEV (reference sequence). The CDR3 is 16 amino acids. V lost 2 bases to trimming and J lost 0 bases, with 12 bases between them. CDR3 nucleotides: TGTGCCAGCAGTTTACGGACCAGGCTAAGCACAGATACGCAGTATTTT. Protein: CASSLRTRLSTDTQYF.

This clonotype was seen more than once but under ten times. This rearrangement joins TRBV6-6 to TRBJ2-7; D unclear. This CDR3 is 12 amino acids long. Germline CDR1 is MNHNY and CDR2 is SVGAGI (reference sequence). V was cut by 4 bases and J by 6 bases, with 10 bases left in between. CDR3 sequence (DNA): TGTGCCAGCAGTTCGGCCAAACCCGAGCAGTACTTC. It yields the protein CASSSAKPEQYF.

This rearrangement joins TRBV5-1 to TRBJ2-7; D gene ambiguous. The CDR3 length is 15 residues. Germline V gives CDR1 SGHRS, CDR2 YFSETQ. The V end was cut by 0 bases, the J end by 2 bases, with 12 bases between. The CDR3 coding sequence is TGCGCCAGCAGCTTGGTTCCAGCGCCAACCTACGAGCAGTACTTC. Its translation is CASSLVPAPTYEQYF.